This TCR beta chain was obtained from a study of blood T cell repertoires in COVID-19. Across the study: From the United States, Italy and Spain came samples of acute and convalescent COVID-19. Sources were T cells, B-cell-depleted T cells, or PBMCs; the material itself was cDNA or gDNA.

Recruited during active infection, patients (from Seattle) were subsequently followed longitudinally. This CDR3 is 17 amino acids long. The germline V gene has CDR1 SGHDT and CDR2 YYEEEE. Trimming left V 3 bases short and J 3 bases short, with 16 bases between. In the original analysis: Reference gene primer amplification gave nucleated cell count estimates. The protocol was immunoSEQ multiplex PCR, while the TCRdb copy is restricted to in-frame clones and leaves out a portion. Clone size and the V and J calls come from that table; the DNA yielded D and trimming. In the table there are 290,000 or so clones, 80% to 95% of which are singletons.

Sample: peripheral blood. The sequence derives from a woman aged 25 to 45 with COVID-19, enrolled during active disease. V gene TRBV5-6 combines with J gene TRBJ1-6, with D possibly matching TRBD1 (6 bases). CDR3 bases: TGTGCCAGCAGCTCGACTGGGGACACGGGCTATAATTCACCCCTCCACTTT. Protein: CASSSTGDTGYNSPLHF.